Listed below are T cell receptor beta chains from one sample, sequenced in a study of blood T cell repertoires in COVID-19. Profiled with immunoSEQ multiplex PCR; TCRdb holds only in-frame clones, not every one. Among about 150,000 clones listed, approximately 80% were seen once. The sequencing input was peripheral blood. The receptor source for this set is a man aged 60 to 75 with active or convalescent COVID-19. Each CDR3 is given with its conserved first and last residue. Fields, in order: J gene, D gene, V gene, clone size, CDR3 DNA, CDR3 protein. A D gene is named only where the DNA matches it firmly. Size values are once, few and many counts, or a class for expanded clones, and some rows have none.

j_call: TRBJ2-1; d_call: TRBD1; v_call: TRBV4-3; clone_size: NA; cdr3_nt: TGCGCCAGCAGCCAAGATGGGACAGTTAATGAGCAGTTCTTC; cdr3_aa: CASSQDGTVNEQFF
j_call: TRBJ1-5; d_call: TRBD1; v_call: TRBV5-1; clone_size: NA; cdr3_nt: TGCGCCAGCAGCTTGGACACAGGGGGGATTTCTCCCCAGCATTTT; cdr3_aa: CASSLDTGGISPQHF
j_call: TRBJ2-7; d_call: NA; v_call: TRBV28; clone_size: NA; cdr3_nt: TGTGCCAGCAGTCCACGGTACGAGCAGTACTTC; cdr3_aa: CASSPRYEQYF
j_call: TRBJ1-2; d_call: TRBD1; v_call: TRBV3-1/TRBV3-2; clone_size: NA; cdr3_nt: TGTGCCAGCAGGTTCGCGGACAGGGGGCGCCTCTATGGCTACACCTTC; cdr3_aa: CASRFADRGRLYGYTF
j_call: TRBJ2-7; d_call: NA; v_call: TRBV11-1; clone_size: NA; cdr3_nt: TGTGCCAGCAGCCTCTGGGGGGACGAGCAGTACTTC; cdr3_aa: CASSLWGDEQYF
j_call: TRBJ2-7; d_call: TRBD2; v_call: TRBV9; clone_size: few; cdr3_nt: TGTGCCAGCAGCGTAACTAGCGGGGTGGTCTCCTACGAGCAGTACTTC; cdr3_aa: CASSVTSGVVSYEQYF
j_call: TRBJ1-2; d_call: TRBD1; v_call: TRBV6-5; clone_size: NA; cdr3_nt: TGTGCCAGCAGACGTGGACAGGACTATGGCTACACCTTC; cdr3_aa: CASRRGQDYGYTF
j_call: TRBJ2-4; d_call: NA; v_call: TRBV3-1/TRBV3-2; clone_size: NA; cdr3_nt: TGTGCCAGCAGCCAAGAGCGTGAAGTGGACATTCAGTACTTC; cdr3_aa: CASSQEREVDIQYF
j_call: TRBJ1-5; d_call: TRBD1; v_call: TRBV27; clone_size: NA; cdr3_nt: TGTGCCAGCAGGGGACAGGGGGAACGGCAGCCCCAGCATTTT; cdr3_aa: CASRGQGERQPQHF
j_call: TRBJ2-1; d_call: TRBD2; v_call: TRBV5-1; clone_size: NA; cdr3_nt: TGCGCCAGCAGCTTAGGACTAGCGGGAGGGAGAAATGAGCAGTTCTTC; cdr3_aa: CASSLGLAGGRNEQFF
j_call: TRBJ2-1; d_call: TRBD2; v_call: TRBV5-6; clone_size: once; cdr3_nt: TGTGCCAGCAGCTCCGGGACTAGCGGTTACTCCTACAATGAGCAGTTCTTC; cdr3_aa: CASSSGTSGYSYNEQFF
j_call: TRBJ2-3; d_call: NA; v_call: TRBV24-1; clone_size: NA; cdr3_nt: TGTGCCACCAGTGATGGGCCAACAGGGGGGGATCCGCAGTATTTT; cdr3_aa: CATSDGPTGGDPQYF
j_call: TRBJ1-5; d_call: NA; v_call: TRBV24-1; clone_size: few; cdr3_nt: TGTGCCACCAGTGAAGGGGCTCCGGCTTATAGCAATCAGCCCCAGCATTTT; cdr3_aa: CATSEGAPAYSNQPQHF
j_call: TRBJ1-2; d_call: NA; v_call: TRBV2; clone_size: NA; cdr3_nt: TGTGCCAGCTACCCGGGAGGAGAGGGCTATGGCTACACCTTC; cdr3_aa: CASYPGGEGYGYTF
j_call: TRBJ2-1; d_call: NA; v_call: TRBV19; clone_size: NA; cdr3_nt: TGTGCCAGTAGTATCGGGTCAGTAGATGGTGAGCAGTTCTTC; cdr3_aa: CASSIGSVDGEQFF
j_call: TRBJ2-7; d_call: TRBD1; v_call: TRBV7-9; clone_size: once; cdr3_nt: TGTGCCAGCAGCGGCCGGGACAGGCGTGACGAGCAGTACTTC; cdr3_aa: CASSGRDRRDEQYF
j_call: TRBJ2-2; d_call: NA; v_call: TRBV6-5; clone_size: few; cdr3_nt: TGTGCCACCAAACAGGGTAACACCGGGGAGCTGTTTTTT; cdr3_aa: CATKQGNTGELFF
j_call: TRBJ1-1; d_call: TRBD1; v_call: TRBV28; clone_size: NA; cdr3_nt: TGTGCCAGCAGTCTAGGGGGCTTCGGCACTGAAGCTTTCTTT; cdr3_aa: CASSLGGFGTEAFF
j_call: TRBJ1-5; d_call: NA; v_call: TRBV15; clone_size: NA; cdr3_nt: TGTGCCACCAGCAGCCCCGGGGGTGGCAATCAGCCCCAGCATTTT; cdr3_aa: CATSSPGGGNQPQHF
j_call: TRBJ1-3; d_call: NA; v_call: TRBV18; clone_size: NA; cdr3_nt: TGTGCCAGCCAGGACTTAACTGGAAACACCATATATTTT; cdr3_aa: CASQDLTGNTIYF
j_call: TRBJ2-1; d_call: NA; v_call: TRBV5-1; clone_size: few; cdr3_nt: TGCGCCAGCAGCAATTTAAATGAGCAGTTCTTC; cdr3_aa: CASSNLNEQFF
j_call: TRBJ2-5; d_call: TRBD2; v_call: TRBV7-9; clone_size: NA; cdr3_nt: TGTGCCAGCAGCTTATGGGAGGGAGAGACCCAGTACTTC; cdr3_aa: CASSLWEGETQYF
j_call: TRBJ1-6; d_call: NA; v_call: TRBV7-6; clone_size: NA; cdr3_nt: TGTGCCAGCAGCTCGGACATCGGGATGGCATCGGGGGGGACACCCCTCCACTTT; cdr3_aa: CASSSDIGMASGGTPLHF
j_call: TRBJ2-1; d_call: TRBD1; v_call: TRBV18; clone_size: NA; cdr3_nt: TGTGCCAGCTCACCAAGGAGGGACAGGGGGCCAGGGACTAGCGCCTACAATGAGCAGTTCTTC; cdr3_aa: CASSPRRDRGPGTSAYNEQFF
j_call: TRBJ1-6; d_call: NA; v_call: TRBV30; clone_size: NA; cdr3_nt: TGTGCCTGGGAAGGACAGCCCCTCTCGGGTAATTCACCCCTCCACTTT; cdr3_aa: CAWEGQPLSGNSPLHF